What follows are 10 T cell receptor beta chains derived from one specimen sequenced in a study of regulatory T cells in long-lasting Graves disease. As to time point: persistent/refractory GD, antithyroid drugs over 5 years with positive TRAb. PBMC RNA served as the TCR library source. Sequencing libraries for TCR beta were prepared with iRepertoire HTBI primers and Arm-PCR of CDR3 regions. MiXCR, applied by TCRdb to the multiplex PCR reads, yields one record per CDR3 protein. The sample has 350,000 to 450,000 distinct CDR3 sequences; under 25% are singletons. The specimen comprised peripheral blood mononuclear cells (PBMCs), sampled when the disease was refractory, from a patient treated with antithyroid drugs. Receptors were obtained from a female donor with Graves disease.

The chain links TRBV7-2 to TRBJ2-7; D might be TRBD2 (6 bases). The germline V gene encodes CDR1 SGHTA and CDR2 FQGNSA. V was shortened by 1 base and J by 3 bases, with 13 bases between the two germline ends. This CDR3 comprises 15 residues. CDR3: CASSLVASEDYEQYF. DNA of the CDR3: TGTGCCAGCAGCTTAGTCGCTAGCGAGGACTACGAGCAGTACTTC.

The chain is built from TRBV7-6 and TRBJ1-5; D is undetermined. With 4 bases removed from V and 3 bases from J, the gap between germline ends came to 10 bases. The germline CDR1 and CDR2 sequences are SGHVS and FNYEAQ. There are 14 residues in the CDR3. CDR3 residues: CASSSYGTNQPQHF. CDR3 coding DNA: TGTGCCAGCAGCTCATATGGCACCAATCAGCCCCAGCATTTT.

This clonotype was detected ten times or more. This sequence joins TRBV6-1 and TRBJ1-2; TRBD1 is a possible D gene (5 bases). V lost 7 bases and J 6 bases, leaving 9 bases between the germline ends. This CDR3 has 11 amino acids. The germline V gene encodes CDR1 MNHNS and CDR2 SASEGT. The CDR3 protein is CASIGGDGYTF. Here the CDR3 DNA reads TGTGCCAGCATTGGAGGGGATGGCTACACCTTC.

This clonotype was recorded at least ten times. CDR3 DNA sequence: TGTGCCAGCAGTTACGAGGGCAGGGCCGCCTCTAACTATGGCTACACCTTC. Protein product: CASSYEGRAASNYGYTF. This chain uses TRBV6-2 or TRBV6-3 with TRBJ1-2; D is possibly TRBD1 (5 bases). Germline lookup yields CDR1 MNHEY and CDR2 SVGEGT. V gave up 2 bases and J gave up 0 bases, with 16 bases separating them. CDR3 length equals 17 residues.

In the case of this clonotype: A much bigger clone sits one base away, suggesting this may be a read error. The chain combines TRBV6-2 or TRBV6-3 with TRBJ1-4; D perhaps matches TRBD1 (6 bases). Germline V gene lookup returns CDR1 MNHEY and CDR2 SVGEGT. This CDR3 is 16 amino acids long. DNA for the CDR3: TGTGCCAGCAGTTCTTCTCGACAGGTCCCTAATGAAAAACCGTTTTTT. Its translation: CASSSSRQVPNEKPFF.

This clonotype was observed a handful of times. V usage is TRBV6-9 and J usage is TRBJ2-2; a possible D gene is TRBD1 (5 bases). There are 13 residues in the CDR3. Per germline, CDR1 MNHGY and CDR2 SVAAGI. Trimming cost V 4 bases and J 6 bases, with 9 bases left between them. The CDR3 is CASSSGMPGELFF. Written as DNA, the CDR3 is TGTGCCAGCAGTTCAGGGATGCCCGGGGAGCTGTTTTTT.

Points on this clonotype: A far larger clone is one nucleotide away, so this likely arose from a read error. This sequence joins TRBV6-1 and TRBJ1-1; 7 positions agree with TRBD1. The CDR3 is 14 amino acids. Germline values: CDR1 MNHNS, CDR2 SASEGT. V dropped 5 bases and J dropped 1; count of bases not matched to a gene: 4. The CDR3 DNA sequence: TGTGCCAGCAGTCCGGGACAGCAGAACACTGAAGCTTTCTTT. Translating gives CASSPGQQNTEAFF.

This clonotype was seen a few times. This chain uses TRBV19 with TRBJ2-7; no reliable D call. Germline assignment: CDR1 LNHDA and CDR2 SQIVND (reference sequence). The CDR3 length is 13 residues. V was shortened by 3 bases and J by 3 bases, with 9 bases between the two germline ends. CDR3 sequence: CASSMGSYYEQYF. DNA for the CDR3: TGTGCCAGTAGTATGGGCAGCTACTACGAGCAGTACTTC.

This clonotype has a handful of counts. The CDR3 reads CSASTQGNLHEQYF. For the CDR3, the DNA is TGCAGTGCTAGTACACAGGGGAATTTACACGAGCAGTACTTC. The V gene is TRBV20-1, the J gene TRBJ2-7; 7 nucleotides align to TRBD1. Germline values: CDR1 DFQATT, CDR2 SNEGSKA (reference sequence). This CDR3 has 14 amino acids. The trim removed 3 bases at V and 5 bases at J, leaving 10 bases unmatched.

At least ten counts were recorded for this clonotype. V gene TRBV29-1 combines with J gene TRBJ2-5; TRBD2 agrees at 9 bases. The CDR3 length is 14 residues. V lost 4 bases, J lost 9 bases, and 12 bases stayed unmatched. Germline assignment: CDR1 SQVTM and CDR2 ANQGSEA. CDR3 amino acids: CSVGISGSLESQYF. The CDR3 DNA reads TGCAGCGTTGGTATTAGCGGGAGCCTAGAATCCCAGTACTTC.